A selection of T cell receptor beta chains follows, all from one sample in a study of blood T cells in healthy people across ages. TCRdb re-called the 5' RACE reads through MiXCR, storing one row per CDR3 protein. The sample records 800,000 to 950,000 distinct CDR3 sequences, about 48% being singletons. Sequencing input: blood. The source is a man younger than 45 in good health. The CDR3 runs from the conserved cysteine through the conserved F or W. The D gene is left open where the match is weak. Clone sizes are given selectively: once, few, many, or a class where the clone is expanded.

>TRBJ2-1|TRBV20-1|once|TRBD1
CSASGPGQGTNEQFF
TGCAGTGCTAGCGGTCCGGGACAGGGTACCAATGAGCAGTTCTTC
>TRBJ2-3|TRBV5-1|once|TRBD1
CASSFTGAYTDTQYF
TGCGCCAGCAGCTTTACAGGGGCGTACACAGATACGCAGTATTTT
>TRBJ2-7|TRBV7-2|few|-
CAKQRGTESYEQYF
TGTGCCAAACAACGGGGGACAGAGTCCTACGAGCAGTACTTC
>TRBJ2-5|TRBV7-2|-|-
CASSCQTEGETQYF
TGTGCCAGCTCCTGCCAGACAGAGGGGGAGACCCAGTACTTC
>TRBJ2-7|TRBV12-3/TRBV12-4|few|TRBD1
CASSPTDLGTVHFGEQYF
TGTGCCAGCAGTCCAACGGACTTAGGGACAGTGCATTTCGGGGAGCAGTACTTC
>TRBJ2-1|TRBV6-5|few|-
CASSYGRNYNEQFF
TGTGCCAGCAGTTACGGCAGAAACTACAATGAGCAGTTCTTC
>TRBJ1-5|TRBV5-1|-|TRBD1
CASSLGTGGIGSQHF
TGCGCCAGCAGCCTCGGGACAGGGGGTATAGGGTCCCAGCATTTT
>TRBJ1-4|TRBV5-1|once|-
CASSARGSDEKLFF
TGCGCCAGCAGCGCTCGCGGATCCGATGAAAAACTGTTTTTT
>TRBJ2-4|TRBV28|-|TRBD1
CASSTGQGAEEQYF
TGTGCCAGCAGTACGGGACAGGGGGCGGAAGAGCAGTACTTC
>TRBJ2-5|TRBV7-2|once|-
CASSQGRTTYNEQYF
TGTGCCAGCAGCCAGGGCCGTACTACCTACAATGAGCAGTACTTC
>TRBJ2-5|TRBV5-1|few|TRBD1
CASSPAGQVEETQYF
TGCGCCAGCAGCCCCGCGGGACAGGTTGAAGAGACCCAGTACTTC
>TRBJ2-4|TRBV7-8|many|TRBD1
CASSLSGDRGDIQYF
TGTGCCAGCAGCTTAAGTGGGGACAGGGGGGACATTCAGTACTTC
>TRBJ2-5|TRBV6-1|few|-
CASRKDRLKETQYF
TGTGCCAGCAGAAAAGACAGGCTAAAAGAGACCCAGTACTTC
>TRBJ2-7|TRBV20-1|few|-
CSARMWGSYEQYF
TGCAGTGCTAGAATGTGGGGATCCTACGAGCAGTACTTC
>TRBJ2-1|TRBV7-2|-|TRBD2
CASSLAVNSGGYNEQFF
TGTGCCAGCAGCTTAGCGGTTAATAGCGGGGGATACAATGAGCAGTTCTTC
>TRBJ1-6|TRBV4-3|-|-
CASSQEAAGKGSPLHF
TGCGCCAGCAGCCAAGAAGCGGCAGGGAAGGGTTCACCCCTCCACTTT
>TRBJ2-3|TRBV5-1|-|TRBD1
CASSRQGERTDTQYF
TGCGCCAGCAGCCGACAGGGTGAAAGAACAGATACGCAGTATTTT
>TRBJ2-3|TRBV27|few|-
CASSTRTPRGTDTQYF
TGTGCCAGCAGTACCCGGACTCCCCGTGGCACAGATACGCAGTATTTT
>TRBJ2-6|TRBV3-1|-|-
CASSQAVTNSGANVLTF
TGTGCCAGCAGCCAAGCAGTCACCAACTCTGGGGCCAACGTCCTGACTTTC
>TRBJ2-2|TRBV5-1|-|-
CASSLVAGPTNTGELFF
TGCGCCAGCAGCTTGGTTGCAGGGCCAACGAACACCGGGGAGCTGTTTTTT
>TRBJ2-3|TRBV7-2|-|-
CASSSPPATDTQYF
TGTGCCAGCAGCTCCCCCCCGGCAACAGATACGCAGTATTTT
>TRBJ1-2|TRBV11-3|-|-
CASSSRQGPDGYTF
TGTGCCAGCAGCTCACGCCAGGGTCCGGATGGCTACACCTTC
>TRBJ2-5|TRBV6-1|few|TRBD2
CASRGTSGGLQETQYF
TGTGCCAGCAGGGGTACTAGCGGGGGATTGCAAGAGACCCAGTACTTC
>TRBJ1-1|TRBV7-9|-|-
CASSFLSSFNTEAFF
TGTGCCAGCAGTTTCTTATCCAGCTTTAACACTGAAGCTTTCTTT
>TRBJ2-1|TRBV4-3|-|TRBD2
CASSQQVGREGNEQFF
TGCGCCAGCAGCCAACAGGTCGGGAGGGAAGGGAATGAGCAGTTCTTC
>TRBJ2-1|TRBV3-1|-|-
CASSPPSIAYNEQFF
TGTGCCAGCAGCCCGCCTTCCATAGCCTACAATGAGCAGTTCTTC
>TRBJ1-1|TRBV5-1|-|-
CASSLFGEGTEAFF
TGCGCCAGCAGCTTGTTCGGCGAAGGCACTGAAGCTTTCTTT
>TRBJ1-5|TRBV7-2|-|-
CASSPGGVGTNQPQHF
TGTGCCAGCAGCCCCGGGGGGGTCGGCACTAATCAGCCCCAGCATTTT
>TRBJ2-5|TRBV4-2|many|-
CASSQGGPKETQYF
TGTGCCAGCAGCCAAGGGGGCCCAAAAGAGACCCAGTACTTC
>TRBJ1-2|TRBV15|once|-
CATSRDRGDVDYGYTF
TGTGCCACCAGCAGAGATCGAGGGGACGTGGACTATGGCTACACCTTC
>TRBJ2-3|TRBV7-2|-|TRBD1
CASTNRDRGTDTQYF
TGTGCCAGCACCAACCGGGACAGGGGCACAGATACGCAGTATTTT
>TRBJ1-1|TRBV6-6|few|TRBD1
CASRSETGGTEAFF
TGTGCCAGCAGATCTGAGACAGGGGGGACTGAGGCTTTCTTT
>TRBJ2-7|TRBV7-9|many|TRBD1
CASSPTVRQGAYEQYF
TGTGCCAGCAGCCCAACGGTGCGACAGGGGGCCTACGAGCAGTACTTC
>TRBJ2-4|TRBV11-3|-|TRBD1
CASSGQGTNIQYF
TGTGCCAGCAGCGGACAGGGGACGAACATTCAGTACTTC
>TRBJ2-6|TRBV6-5|-|TRBD1
CASSFQGAGANVLTF
TGTGCCAGCAGTTTCCAGGGGGCTGGGGCCAACGTCCTGACTTTC
>TRBJ1-5|TRBV6-5|-|TRBD1
CASRSGTGDNQPQHF
TGTGCCAGCAGGTCCGGGACAGGGGACAATCAGCCCCAGCATTTT
>TRBJ2-3|TRBV4-3|-|-
CASSREGEISTDTQYF
TGCGCCAGCAGCCGGGAGGGGGAGATAAGCACAGATACGCAGTATTTT
>TRBJ2-1|TRBV12-3/TRBV12-4|few|TRBD1
CASSRQGFEQFF
TGTGCCAGCAGTAGACAGGGGTTTGAGCAGTTCTTC
>TRBJ1-5|TRBV28|-|-
CASSGYRNNQPQHF
TGTGCCAGCAGTGGGTACAGGAATAATCAGCCCCAGCATTTT
>TRBJ2-2|TRBV20-1|few|-
CSALLAGELFF
TGCAGTGCGCTGTTAGCCGGGGAGCTGTTTTTT
>TRBJ2-7|TRBV4-3|-|-
CASSQDTGETYEQYF
TGCGCCAGCAGCCAAGATACTGGGGAAACCTACGAGCAGTACTTC
>TRBJ1-6|TRBV12-3/TRBV12-4|-|-
CASSLQSYNSPLHF
TGTGCCAGCAGTTTACAGTCGTATAATTCACCCCTCCACTTT
>TRBJ2-5|TRBV20-1|few|TRBD2
CSADIAGGPGQETQYF
TGCAGTGCCGATATAGCGGGGGGGCCGGGGCAAGAGACCCAGTACTTC
>TRBJ1-2|TRBV4-1|-|-
CASSQVDGAYTPPGYTF
TGCGCCAGCAGCCAAGTGGACGGGGCTTACACGCCGCCTGGCTACACCTTC
>TRBJ2-3|TRBV9|-|TRBD2
CASSATSGGAVTQYF
TGTGCCAGCAGTGCCACGAGCGGGGGGGCCGTCACGCAGTATTTT